This T cell receptor (beta chain) appears in the sequencing data of a study of T-cell reconstitution after alpha-beta-depleted transplantation in children. Findings and limits, study-wide: By one year post-transplant, T-cell counts and diversity largely arose from T cells that were newly produced. Surviving recipient T cells and intrathymic progenitors accounted for some patients' high TCRbeta diversity at day 60. It was reported that alpha-beta T cells came from several hundred expanded graft clones (about two months after transplant).

Germline CDR1 DFQATT, CDR2 SNEGSKA (reference sequence). CDR3 length equals 14 residues. V gave up 3 bases and J gave up 2 bases, with 13 bases separating them. It was with unique molecular identifiers that the TCRbeta library was prepared. One entry per CDR3 protein, called by TCRdb with MiXCR from the PCR reads. Among 670,000 or so distinct CDR3 sequences listed, around 13% were seen once. This clonotype was seen just once. Its antigen is not known. Since a much larger clone is just one base distant, this may be a read error. Sequenced here: PBMCs, sampled before TCRalphabeta/CD19-depleted stem cell transplant. The clonotype originates from a girl aged 2-9 years with congenital amegakaryocytic thrombocytopenia, due to receive a stem cell transplant. The rearrangement links TRBV20-1 to TRBJ1-2; D is undetermined. The CDR3 sequence: CSASEGGDNYGYTF. CDR3 DNA: TGCAGTGCTAGTGAAGGAGGAGACAACTATGGCTACACCTTC.